Presented here are 28 T cell receptor beta chains from one specimen sequenced in a study of blood T cell repertoires in COVID-19 (dated by TCRdb to the early 2020s). The library was prepared using the immunoSEQ multiplex PCR assay. Not all clones reach the TCRdb copy of this immuneACCESS table, which keeps in-frame sequences only. Checked studies attribute under half of the gap to unresolved V genes and leave the rest unexplained. This sample has fewer than 700,000 clones in its table, and about 88% of those were observed once. The ten largest clones represent 7.8% of the sample. Input material: peripheral blood. The receptors shown here come from a woman in her forties or fifties with COVID-19, enrolled during active disease.

V gene TRBV3-1 (or the pseudogene TRBV3-2) combines with J gene TRBJ2-5; 9 positions agree with TRBD2. The trim removed 2 bases at V and 4 bases at J, leaving 5 bases unmatched. Germline V CDR1 and CDR2: LGHDT, YNNKEL (reference sequence). This CDR3 has 15 residues. The chain's CDR3 is CASSQRGGAGETQYF. The CDR3 nucleotides read TGTGCCAGCAGCCAACGCGGGGGGGCCGGAGAGACCCAGTACTTC.

The rearrangement links TRBV10-1 to TRBJ2-2; D perhaps matches TRBD2 (6 bases). Germline V gene sequence: CDR1 WNHNN, CDR2 SYGVQD (reference sequence). The CDR3 extends over 14 amino acids. V was clipped by 8 bases and J by 1 base, with 11 bases between them. The CDR3 protein is CASGGNENTGELFF. CDR3 coding DNA: TGCGCCAGCGGGGGGAACGAGAACACCGGGGAGCTGTTTTTT.

V gene TRBV30 combines with J gene TRBJ2-3; maybe TRBD2 (6 bases). Germline CDR1 reads GTSNPN; CDR2 reads SVGIG (reference sequence). V lost 1 base to trimming and J lost 9 bases, with 14 bases between them. The CDR3 length is 13 residues. The CDR3: CAWSGAPRGTQYF. The CDR3, as DNA: TGTGCCTGGAGTGGGGCCCCCCGGGGGACGCAGTATTTT. Supplemented by reference TRBV30 and TRBJ2-3, the full variable domain reads SQTIHQWPATLVQPVGSPLSLECTVEGTSNPNLYWYRQAAGRGLQLLFYSVGIGQISSEVPQNLSASRPQDRQFILSSKKLLLSDSGFYLCAWSGAPRGTQYFGPGTRLTVL.

This clone was seen a handful of times. The chain uses TRBV5-1 and TRBJ1-6; weak D call: TRBD1 (6 bases). CDR3 length: 15 amino acids. Germline CDR1 is SGHRS and CDR2 is YFSETQ. Trimming left V 3 bases short and J 2 bases short, with 9 bases between. The CDR3 region is CASSWDKPYNSPLHF. Here the CDR3 DNA reads TGCGCCAGCAGCTGGGACAAACCCTATAATTCACCCCTCCACTTT.

The V and J genes are TRBV2 and TRBJ1-6; perhaps TRBD1 as D (6 bases). Germline lookup yields CDR1 SNHLY and CDR2 FYNNEI. V lost 1 base, J lost 7 bases, and 14 bases lay in between. The CDR3 runs 16 residues. The CDR3 DNA is TGTGCCAGCAGTGAAGGGCGATCTGGGGGCAATTCACCCCTCCACTTT. Translating gives CASSEGRSGGNSPLHF.

This clone occurred a few times. The rearrangement joins TRBV9 to TRBJ1-5; TRBD1 is a possible D gene (6 bases). CDR3 size: 14 residues. V lost 3 bases and J 6 bases, leaving 13 bases between the germline ends. Germline lookup yields CDR1 SGDLS and CDR2 YYNGEE. The CDR3 nucleotides are TGTGCCAGCAGCGCAAGAGGGGGGGCTCAGCCCCAGCATTTT. The encoded protein is CASSARGGAQPQHF.

The V gene is TRBV5-1, the J gene TRBJ1-2, with 8 bases matching TRBD1. V trimming: 2 bases; J trimming: 6 bases; junction bases outside the gene matches: 6. The CDR3 is made up of 14 amino acids. The germline V gene encodes CDR1 SGHRS and CDR2 YFSETQ. The CDR3 sequence is CASSLLTGEDGYTF. The CDR3 DNA sequence: TGCGCCAGCAGCTTACTGACAGGGGAGGATGGCTACACCTTC.

The chain recombines TRBV19 with TRBJ1-1; 8 nucleotides line up with TRBD1. Germline loops: CDR1 LNHDA, CDR2 SQIVND (reference sequence). The CDR3 runs 15 residues. The J segment lost 4 bases and the V segment lost 5 bases, leaving 9 bases of the junction unmatched. As DNA, the CDR3 is TGTGCCAGTAGTTCGAGGACAGGGAGAGGCACTGAAGCTTTCTTT. Its protein is CASSSRTGRGTEAFF.

There are a few counts of this clone. This chain joins TRBV28 and TRBJ2-7, with D perhaps TRBD2 (5 bases). Germline-derived CDR1 and CDR2 are MDHEN and SYDVKM. Trimming removed 5 bases from V and 0 bases from J, with 11 bases in between. The CDR3 runs 14 residues. The CDR3 DNA sequence: TGTGCCAGCAGTCCGGGGATCCTCTCCTACGAGCAGTACTTC. This codes for CASSPGILSYEQYF.

The gene calls are TRBV5-6 and TRBJ1-2; D uncertain. The CDR3 extends over 15 amino acids. Between the trimmed V and J ends, which lost 1 base and 4 bases, there was a span of 14 bases. CDR1 SGHDT and CDR2 YYEEEE come from the germline V gene. CDR3 residues: CASSLISGSRYGYTF. The CDR3 DNA sequence: TGTGCCAGCAGCTTGATCTCCGGGTCGCGCTATGGCTACACCTTC.

This clone occurred a few times. This chain links TRBV5-1 with TRBJ1-5; TRBD1 agrees at 8 bases. Germline assignment: CDR1 SGHRS and CDR2 YFSETQ. The length of the CDR3 is 15 residues. Trimming removed 2 bases from V and 5 bases from J; junction bases left unmatched: 6. The CDR3, as DNA: TGCGCCAGCAGCTTAGGGCAGGGGGCGGATCAGCCCCAGCATTTT. This codes for CASSLGQGADQPQHF.

The chain couples TRBV28 to TRBJ2-7, with D perhaps TRBD2 (6 bases). The CDR3 is made up of 15 amino acids. Trimming cost V 5 bases and J 3 bases, with 17 bases left between them. Per germline, CDR1 MDHEN and CDR2 SYDVKM. The chain's CDR3 is CASSTGGSGGYEQYF. The CDR3, as DNA: TGTGCCAGCAGTACCGGGGGTAGCGGAGGCTACGAGCAGTACTTC.

The V and J genes are TRBV30 and TRBJ2-7; 11 positions agree with TRBD1. V was pared by 3 bases and J by 0 bases, with 4 bases of the junction left unmatched. The CDR3 is 15 residues long. CDR1 is GTSNPN, CDR2 SVGIG, per germline (reference sequence). CDR3 nucleotides: TGTGCCTGGAGGCGGGACAGGGGGTTCTCCTACGAGCAGTACTTC. Translation: CAWRRDRGFSYEQYF.

The chain is built from TRBV6-5 and TRBJ1-6; D gene unclear. The CDR3 runs to 14 residues. The V gene's germline CDR1 is MNHEY and CDR2 SVGAGI. The V end was cut by 7 bases, the J end by 7 bases, with 14 bases between. As DNA, the CDR3 is TGTGCCAGCACCCCGAGAATGTCGAATTCACCCCTCCACTTT. Its translation is CASTPRMSNSPLHF.

CDR3 in amino acids: CASSTGGPYEQYF. The CDR3 nucleotides read TGTGCCAGCAGCACGGGGGGACCCTACGAGCAGTACTTC. The J gene is TRBJ2-7, the V gene TRBV7-6, with TRBD2 matching 7 bases. This CDR3 is built from 13 residues. Per the germline V gene, CDR1 is SGHVS and CDR2 is FNYEAQ. Unmatched junction bases numbered 3, after V lost 5 bases and J lost 2 bases.

The rearrangement uses TRBV5-6 and TRBJ2-4; unclear D gene. The germline V and J ends were trimmed by 0 bases and 6 bases, with 4 bases remaining between them. CDR3 length equals 12 residues. In germline, CDR1 is SGHDT, CDR2 YYEEEE. CDR3 sequence (DNA): TGTGCCAGCAGCTTGGGGAGAAACATTCAGTACTTC. Translated: CASSLGRNIQYF.

The V and J genes are TRBV7-8 and TRBJ2-3; TRBD1 matches 7 bases. J gave up 3 bases and V 6 bases, and 3 bases lay outside the gene matches. Germline CDR1 and CDR2: SGHVS and FQNEAQ. The CDR3 sequence is 13 residues long. The CDR3 reads CASRSRGTDTQYF. In nucleotides, the CDR3 is TGTGCCAGCAGGTCCAGGGGGACAGATACGCAGTATTTT.

This clone was observed once. The chain uses TRBV2 and TRBJ1-2; 8 bases are shared with TRBD1. CDR3 length: 15 amino acids. The junction had 9 bases not matched to a gene; V was cut back by 4 bases and J by 5 bases. Germline V gene lookup returns CDR1 SNHLY and CDR2 FYNNEI. CDR3 protein: CASSVGDRTRYGYTF. The CDR3 DNA reads TGTGCCAGCAGTGTAGGGGACAGGACGCGTTATGGCTACACCTTC.

The V gene is TRBV5-6, the J gene TRBJ1-5; D is undetermined. The V gene lost 0 bases and the J gene lost 0 bases, with 7 bases spanning the gap. The germline V gene encodes CDR1 SGHDT and CDR2 YYEEEE. The CDR3 is 15 residues long. CDR3 amino acids: CASSLGPYSNQPQHF. In DNA, the CDR3 is TGTGCCAGCAGCTTGGGTCCTTATAGCAATCAGCCCCAGCATTTT.

The chain links TRBV6-6 to TRBJ1-4; 8 nucleotides line up with TRBD1. Trimming cost V 5 bases and J 10 bases; bases outside gene matches: 9. The CDR3 contains 14 residues. CDR1 and CDR2 from the germline V gene are MNHNY and SVGAGI (reference sequence). The CDR3: CASSPRQGIGKLFF. CDR3 nucleotides: TGTGCCAGCAGTCCACGACAGGGGATTGGAAAACTGTTTTTT.

The chain uses TRBV9 and TRBJ1-2, with 8 nucleotides matching TRBD1. The CDR3 covers 15 residues. V shed 3 bases, J shed 8 bases, and the junction held 12 bases outside the gene matches. Germline CDR1 is SGDLS and CDR2 is YYNGEE. The CDR3 here is CASSANRGGLMGYTF. For the CDR3, the DNA is TGTGCCAGCAGCGCCAACAGGGGGGGATTAATGGGCTACACCTTC. The full variable domain, completed using reference TRBV9 and TRBJ1-2, is DSGVTQTPKHLITATGQRVTLRCSPRSGDLSVYWYQQSLDQGLQFLIQYYNGEERAKGNILERFSAQQFPDLHSELNLSSLELGDSALYFCASSANRGGLMGYTFGSGTRLTVV.

The chain uses TRBV2 and TRBJ1-2; D unresolved. CDR1 and CDR2 from the germline V gene are SNHLY and FYNNEI. Trimming pared 8 bases from V and 8 bases from J, leaving 18 bases between. The CDR3 totals 13 residues. The CDR3 DNA reads as TGTGCCAGCTCCACCGAGGCGGGGAACGGCTACACCTTC. Translated: CASSTEAGNGYTF.

This clone was seen only once. The chain is built from TRBV13 and TRBJ2-7; 7 bases are a match to TRBD1. The germline V gene has CDR1 PRHDT and CDR2 FYEKMQ (reference sequence). Germline trimming cut 5 bases from V and 2 bases from J; bases unmatched to any gene: 9. CDR3 length: 15 amino acids. The CDR3 region is CASSITTGLPYEQYF. The CDR3 DNA reads TGTGCCAGCAGCATCACGACAGGGCTACCCTACGAGCAGTACTTC.

This chain uses TRBV27 with TRBJ2-1, with D perhaps TRBD2 (5 bases). Trimming took off 7 bases at V and 4 bases at J, with 11 bases between the two ends. The CDR3 length is 13 residues. Germline values: CDR1 MNHEY, CDR2 SMNVEV (reference sequence). CDR3 DNA: TGTGCCAGCACCGCCGGCGGGTACAATGAGCAGTTCTTC. This sequence encodes CASTAGGYNEQFF.

This chain joins TRBV15 and TRBJ1-2, with D tentatively TRBD1 (6 bases). Germline CDR1 is LNHNV and CDR2 is YYDKDF (reference sequence). This CDR3 region has 14 residues. The V gene lost 0 bases and the J gene lost 5 bases, with 10 bases spanning the gap. The CDR3 spells CATSRDRGLYGYTF. CDR3 nucleotide sequence: TGTGCCACCAGCAGAGACAGGGGATTGTATGGCTACACCTTC.

The V and J genes are TRBV7-9 and TRBJ1-1; the match to TRBD1 covers 9 bases. This CDR3 region has 15 residues. Trimming took 4 bases from V and 6 from J; bases not matched to a gene: 9. Germline-derived CDR1 and CDR2 are SEHNR and FQNEAQ (reference sequence). The DNA for the CDR3 is TGTGCCAGCAGCTCGTTCCGGGACAGGGAGGCTGAAGCTTTCTTT. It specifies CASSSFRDREAEAFF. Drawing the rest from reference TRBV7-9 and TRBJ1-1, the complete variable domain is DTGVSQNPRHKITKRGQNVTFRCDPISEHNRLYWYRQTLGQGPEFLTYFQNEAQLEKSRLLSDRFSAERPKGSFSTLEIQRTEQGDSAMYLCASSSFRDREAEAFFGQGTRLTVV.

The rearrangement joins TRBV6-5 to TRBJ2-3, with TRBD1 as a possible D gene (5 bases). Trimming stripped 6 bases from V and 7 bases from J, with 11 bases between. Germline-derived CDR1 and CDR2 are MNHEY and SVGAGI. This CDR3 spans 12 amino acids. CDR3 in DNA: TGTGCCAGCAGGACAGCCGCAAATACGCAGTATTTT. It specifies CASRTAANTQYF.

The gene calls are TRBV5-1 and TRBJ1-1; D is undetermined. This CDR3 region has 14 residues. Germline V CDR1 and CDR2: SGHRS, YFSETQ. Deletions cut 1 base from V and 0 bases from J, with 7 bases between. In DNA, the CDR3 is TGCGCCAGCAGCTTGTACAGCATGAACACTGAAGCTTTCTTT. Translating it yields CASSLYSMNTEAFF.